One and the same sample provided the 15 T cell receptor beta chains below, sequenced in a study of T cells after yellow fever vaccination. TCRdb called the 5' RACE reads again in MiXCR, with one record for every CDR3 protein. The sample includes 230,000 or so distinct CDR3 sequences, 6.5% to 7.5% of them seen just once. Material: CD4+ T cells sorted from PBMCs, obtained on the day of the yellow fever booster vaccination. These receptors were collected from a man aged 25 to 40 who received the YFV17D yellow fever vaccine.

The V gene is TRBV29-1, the J gene TRBJ2-7, with TRBD2 as a possible D gene (5 bases). CDR1 and CDR2 from the germline V gene are SQVTM and ANQGSEA. There are 14 residues in the CDR3. Trimming removed 3 bases from V and 3 bases from J, with 15 bases in between. CDR3 DNA: TGCAGCGTTGAGTCGGGCATTGGGAGCTACGAGCAGTACTTC. This sequence encodes CSVESGIGSYEQYF.

This rearrangement joins TRBV7-8 to TRBJ1-1; unclear D gene. Germline loops: CDR1 SGHVS, CDR2 FQNEAQ. Trimming took off 2 bases at V and 4 bases at J, with 11 bases between the two ends. The CDR3 contains 14 residues. This CDR3 is CASSLMSTTTEAFF. The CDR3 DNA reads as TGTGCCAGCAGCTTAATGAGCACAACCACTGAAGCTTTCTTT.

The V call is TRBV6-5, the J call TRBJ2-2; 8 nucleotides line up with TRBD2. This CDR3 has 16 amino acids. Germline V gene lookup returns CDR1 MNHEY and CDR2 SVGAGI. With 7 bases clipped from V and 6 bases from J, the junction kept 13 bases outside the gene matches. CDR3 nucleotides: TGTGCCAGCACCCCCAGGGGAGCGGGAGTGTCCGGGGAGCTGTTTTTT. This sequence encodes CASTPRGAGVSGELFF.

This clonotype appeared a few times. CDR3 protein: CASRKDLAGRGTDTQYF. In DNA, the CDR3 is TGTGCCAGCAGAAAAGACTTAGCAGGGCGTGGCACAGATACGCAGTATTTT. The rearrangement uses TRBV12-3 or TRBV12-4 and TRBJ2-3, with a possible D match to TRBD1 (5 bases). The CDR3 runs to 17 residues. Trimming took 6 bases from V and 1 from J, leaving 20 bases between them.

J is TRBJ2-1 and V is TRBV10-3; 8 bases are shared with TRBD1. CDR3 length equals 14 residues. The trim removed 4 bases at V and 6 bases at J, leaving 5 bases unmatched. From germline, CDR1 is ENHRY and CDR2 SYGVKD. CDR3 loop: CAISARGRLNEQFF. The CDR3 DNA reads TGTGCCATCAGTGCCAGGGGGCGCCTCAATGAGCAGTTCTTC.

This clonotype was recorded a few times. The rearrangement links TRBV7-2 to TRBJ1-4, with D tentatively TRBD1 (6 bases). Germline V gives CDR1 SGHTA, CDR2 FQGNSA. V was trimmed by 4 bases and J by 10 bases, leaving 16 bases between them. CDR3 length equals 14 residues. DNA for the CDR3: TGTGCCAGCAGCTCGATCAGGGGTCCGCGAAAACTGTTTTTT. This gives the protein CASSSIRGPRKLFF.

This clonotype was observed at least ten times. This chain connects TRBV28 to TRBJ1-4; D may be TRBD1 (6 bases). Germline CDR1 and CDR2: MDHEN and SYDVKM. This CDR3 has 16 residues. Trimming stripped 2 bases from V and 6 bases from J, with 16 bases between. The CDR3 loop reads CASSLIWGGPDEKLFF. For the CDR3, the DNA is TGTGCCAGCAGTTTAATCTGGGGGGGGCCTGATGAAAAACTGTTTTTT.

V gene TRBV7-2 combines with J gene TRBJ2-5; 8 positions match TRBD2. V gave up 1 base and J gave up 7 bases; unmatched junction bases: 8. The germline CDR1 and CDR2 sequences are SGHTA and FQGNSA. There are 15 residues in the CDR3. The CDR3 protein is CASSLGTSGRGTQYF. CDR3 nucleotide sequence: TGTGCCAGCAGCTTAGGAACTAGCGGAAGGGGGACCCAGTACTTC.

This clonotype was picked up a small number of times. This chain uses TRBV6-2 or TRBV6-3 with TRBJ2-7; the match to TRBD2 covers 9 bases. V shed 6 bases and J 0 bases; nucleotides not matched to a gene: 12. Germline-derived CDR1 and CDR2 are MNHEY and SVGEGT. The CDR3 extends over 17 amino acids. CDR3: CASRRGLAGYHSYEQYF. In DNA form, the CDR3 reads TGTGCCAGCAGACGTGGGCTAGCGGGATATCACTCCTACGAGCAGTACTTC.

The chain links TRBV6-1 to TRBJ2-7; 7 nucleotides match TRBD1. The CDR3 is 16 amino acids. The germline CDR1 and CDR2 sequences are MNHNS and SASEGT. V was pared by 6 bases and J by 0 bases, with 11 bases of the junction left unmatched. The CDR3 coding sequence is TGTGCCAGCAGCCAAGACAGGGCCAGGAGCTCCTACGAGCAGTACTTC. Residues: CASSQDRARSSYEQYF.

The V gene is TRBV7-2, the J gene TRBJ1-5, with TRBD1 matching over 7 bases. The CDR3 is 14 amino acids. After removal of 5 bases from V and 6 bases from J, the junction contained 7 bases not matched to a gene. Germline assignment: CDR1 SGHTA and CDR2 FQGNSA. In nucleotides, the CDR3 is TGTGCCAGCAGCAATCGACAGGGTAGTCAGCCCCAGCATTTT. Translated: CASSNRQGSQPQHF.

This clonotype was seen only once. A much larger clone is a single base away; this may be a read error. The chain is built from TRBV24-1 and TRBJ2-5, with 8 nucleotides matching TRBD1. The length of the CDR3 is 13 residues. Germline-derived CDR1 and CDR2 are KGHDR and SFDVKD. CDR3 nucleotide sequence: TGTGCCACCGGAACAGGGGGTCAAGAGACCCACTACTTC. Its protein product is CATGTGGQETHYF.

The genes are TRBV5-4 and TRBJ1-1; unclear D gene. The CDR3 is 14 residues long. Germline V CDR1 and CDR2: SGHNT, YYREEE (reference sequence). The ends were cut back, 1 base at V and 8 bases at J, with 15 bases in the middle. The CDR3 DNA sequence: TGTGCCAGCAGCTTGTATCCCACGGCCGGAGAAGCTTTCTTT. Its translation: CASSLYPTAGEAFF.

This clonotype was seen more than once but under ten times. The chain employs TRBV30 and TRBJ2-7, with D uncertain. Trimming cost V 5 bases and J 3 bases, with 14 bases left between them. The germline gives CDR1 GTSNPN, CDR2 SVGIG (reference sequence). The CDR3 sequence is 13 residues long. The CDR3 nucleotides read TGTGCCTGGGAAGAACTGCATCACTACGAGCAGTACTTC. This sequence encodes CAWEELHHYEQYF.

The chain links TRBV6-5 to TRBJ1-1, with 8 bases matching TRBD1. The CDR3 consists of 16 residues. J gave up 2 bases and V 4 bases, and 9 bases lay outside the gene matches. Germline V CDR1 and CDR2: MNHEY, SVGAGI. For the CDR3, the DNA is TGTGCCAGCAGTTTCCGTCCCGGGACAGGAAACACTGAAGCTTTCTTT. Translated: CASSFRPGTGNTEAFF.